These T cell receptor beta chains were read from a single sample in a study of HIV-infected patients and healthy controls. TCRdb used MiXCR to reprocess the 5' RACE reads, holding one entry per CDR3 protein. The data hold thousands of distinct CDR3 sequences, with roughly 8.9% observed a single time. Source: blood, taken during antiretroviral therapy. The origin of the receptors is an adult with HIV infection. CDR3s include the opening cysteine and the closing phenylalanine or tryptophan. The D gene is left open where the match is weak. Some rows mark clone size as missing; the rest say once, few, many or name a class of expanded clone.

TRBV27,TRBJ2-6,many,-,CASSPQGRTGANVLTF,TGTGCCAGCAGTCCCCAGGGGAGGACTGGGGCCAACGTCCTGACTTTC
TRBV3-1,TRBJ2-7,many,-,CASSPRRGAQQYF,TGTGCCAGCAGCCCCCGCCGCGGGGCTCAGCAGTACTTC
TRBV9,TRBJ2-2,many,TRBD1,CAIGQGAQPGELFF,TGTGCCATAGGACAGGGGGCGCAGCCCGGGGAGCTGTTTTTT
TRBV6-2/TRBV6-3,TRBJ2-1,few,TRBD2,CASFTSDLEQFF,TGTGCCAGCTTTACTAGCGATCTTGAGCAGTTCTTC
TRBV12-3/TRBV12-4,TRBJ2-7,medium-sized,TRBD1,CASSGQGDPAMPFGYEQYF,TGTGCCAGCAGTGGACAGGGCGACCCCGCAATGCCCTTCGGGTACGAGCAGTACTTC
TRBV5-1,TRBJ2-1,medium-sized,-,CASSLVQGQNNEQFF,TGCGCCAGCAGCTTGGTCCAGGGACAAAACAATGAGCAGTTCTTC
TRBV7-2,TRBJ1-5,hyperexpanded,-,CASSLADMFGNQPQHF,TGTGCCAGCAGCTTAGCGGACATGTTTGGCAATCAGCCCCAGCATTTT
TRBV19,TRBJ1-5,many,-,CASSIDVGASNQPQHF,TGTGCCAGTAGTATAGATGTGGGGGCGAGCAATCAGCCCCAGCATTTT
TRBV7-9,TRBJ1-1,many,TRBD1,CASSSEDRGIGAEAFF,TGTGCCAGCAGCTCCGAAGACAGGGGAATTGGCGCTGAAGCTTTCTTT
TRBV12-3/TRBV12-4,TRBJ2-1,once,TRBD2,CASSSGLDNEQFF,TGTGCCAGCAGTTCGGGACTAGACAATGAGCAGTTCTTC
TRBV20-1,TRBJ2-3,many,-,CSASGLRTDTQYF,TGCAGTGCTAGTGGACTTCGCACAGATACGCAGTATTTT
TRBV20-1,TRBJ2-3,many,TRBD2,CSARGPSGLGTDTQYF,TGCAGTGCTAGAGGACCTAGCGGATTGGGGACAGATACGCAGTATTTT
TRBV11-2,TRBJ1-1,medium-sized,-,CASSFNRLYTEAFF,TGTGCCAGCAGCTTCAACAGGCTGTACACTGAAGCTTTCTTT
TRBV6-2/TRBV6-3,TRBJ2-5,medium-sized,TRBD1,CAGGQSGRTQYF,TGTGCCGGGGGACAGTCGGGACGGACCCAGTACTTC
TRBV28,TRBJ1-5,-,TRBD1,CASSFATGAQPQHF,TGTGCCAGCAGTTTTGCGACAGGGGCTCAGCCCCAGCATTTT
TRBV28,TRBJ2-3,many,TRBD1,CASSFEGQGVVRAADTQYF,TGTGCCAGCAGTTTCGAGGGACAGGGGGTTGTTCGGGCCGCAGATACGCAGTATTTT
TRBV6-5,TRBJ2-3,many,-,CASSYSWEADTQYF,TGTGCCAGCAGTTACTCGTGGGAAGCAGATACGCAGTATTTT
TRBV6-1,TRBJ2-7,many,-,CASSEAPDPSSYEQYF,TGTGCCAGCAGTGAAGCACCAGATCCGAGCTCCTACGAGCAGTACTTC
TRBV10-3,TRBJ2-3,-,TRBD2,CAIKAGDLGLAGADTQYF,TGTGCCATCAAAGCGGGGGATCTGGGACTAGCGGGAGCAGATACGCAGTATTTT
TRBV20-1,TRBJ2-1,few,-,CSARDGSPSSYNEQFF,TGCAGTGCTAGAGATGGTAGCCCCAGCTCCTACAATGAGCAGTTCTTC
TRBV28,TRBJ2-3,medium-sized,-,CASSFLGPLTDTQYF,TGTGCCAGCAGTTTCTTGGGACCTCTCACAGATACGCAGTATTTT
TRBV14,TRBJ1-1,medium-sized,TRBD1,CASSPGTGKDTEAFF,TGTGCCAGCAGCCCAGGGACAGGGAAGGACACTGAAGCTTTCTTT
TRBV13,TRBJ2-3,-,-,CASSLGGTDTQYF,TGTGCCAGCAGCTTGGGAGGCACAGATACGCAGTATTTT
TRBV27,TRBJ2-7,many,-,CASSFTVAGEQYF,TGTGCCAGCAGTTTTACGGTGGCGGGCGAGCAGTACTTC
TRBV7-9,TRBJ2-3,-,-,CASSFISGADTQYF,TGTGCCAGCAGCTTCATCTCAGGGGCAGATACGCAGTATTTT
TRBV21-1,TRBJ2-1,few,-,CASSSRQGSSYNEQFF,TGTGCCAGCAGCTCCCGACAGGGGTCTTCCTACAATGAGCAGTTCTTC
TRBV6-2/TRBV6-3,TRBJ2-7,few,-,CASGTPRRYEQYF,TGTGCCAGCGGGACCCCGAGGCGCTACGAGCAGTACTTC
TRBV6-6,TRBJ2-3,-,TRBD2,CASRWAGVDTQYF,TGTGCCAGCAGGTGGGCGGGAGTAGATACGCAGTATTTT
TRBV29-1,TRBJ1-1,many,-,CSVEENRNTEAFF,TGCAGCGTTGAAGAAAACAGGAACACTGAAGCTTTCTTT
TRBV7-2,TRBJ1-1,-,-,CASSFRQWRDTEAFF,TGTGCCAGCAGCTTCCGACAGTGGAGAGACACTGAAGCTTTCTTT
TRBV27,TRBJ1-1,few,-,CASSPTGERGRGTEAFF,TGTGCCAGCAGTCCTACCGGGGAACGCGGTAGAGGCACTGAAGCTTTCTTT
TRBV10-2,TRBJ2-7,medium-sized,-,CASSESRGQYF,TGCGCCAGCAGTGAGTCGCGGGGGCAGTACTTC
TRBV5-5,TRBJ2-3,medium-sized,-,CASSQGHGTDTQYF,TGTGCCAGCAGCCAAGGACACGGCACAGATACGCAGTATTTT
TRBV27,TRBJ2-6,medium-sized,TRBD1,CASSLSDRDRGSGANVLTF,TGTGCCAGCAGTTTATCAGATCGGGACAGGGGATCTGGGGCCAACGTCCTGACTTTC
TRBV4-1,TRBJ2-5,medium-sized,-,CASSQASSAWETQYF,TGCGCCAGCAGCCAAGCCTCGTCGGCCTGGGAGACCCAGTACTTC
TRBV20-1,TRBJ1-1,once,TRBD1,CSALDRGANTEAFF,TGCAGTGCTTTGGACAGGGGGGCGAACACTGAAGCTTTCTTT
TRBV2,TRBJ2-2,medium-sized,-,CASSVQRGNGELFF,TGTGCCAGCAGTGTTCAGAGGGGAAACGGGGAGCTGTTTTTT
TRBV6-1,TRBJ2-7,medium-sized,-,CASSDVVTYEQYF,TGTGCCAGCAGTGATGTGGTTACCTACGAGCAGTACTTC
TRBV6-5,TRBJ1-1,medium-sized,-,CASRPKTVANTEAFF,TGTGCCAGCAGACCTAAGACAGTTGCGAACACTGAAGCTTTCTTT
TRBV7-6,TRBJ1-5,many,-,CASSLKEDQPQHF,TGTGCCAGCAGCTTAAAGGAGGATCAGCCCCAGCATTTT
TRBV28,TRBJ1-5,medium-sized,-,CASGQRVGINQPQHF,TGTGCCAGCGGACAGCGAGTAGGAATCAATCAGCCCCAGCATTTT
TRBV5-1,TRBJ1-1,many,-,CASSRGGRGAEAFF,TGCGCCAGCAGCCGGGGAGGGAGAGGCGCTGAAGCTTTCTTT
TRBV27,TRBJ2-7,medium-sized,TRBD1,CASSSSRGQTTYEQYF,TGTGCCAGCAGTTCCAGCAGGGGGCAAACCACCTACGAGCAGTACTTC
TRBV4-2,TRBJ1-1,medium-sized,-,CASSRLSSQTNTEAFF,TGTGCCAGCAGCCGTCTCTCGTCGCAGACGAACACTGAAGCTTTCTTT
TRBV7-9,TRBJ1-5,many,-,CASSLSGGRQPQHF,TGTGCCAGCAGCTTATCGGGGGGCCGGCAGCCCCAGCATTTT
TRBV14,TRBJ2-1,medium-sized,TRBD2,CASSFTSGSEQFF,TGTGCCAGCAGTTTCACTAGCGGGAGTGAGCAGTTCTTC
TRBV5-1,TRBJ1-5,medium-sized,-,CASSLEPSNQPQHF,TGCGCCAGCAGCTTGGAACCTAGCAATCAGCCCCAGCATTTT
TRBV24-1,TRBJ1-2,medium-sized,-,CATSTGEANYGYTF,TGTGCCACCAGCACAGGAGAAGCTAACTATGGCTACACCTTC
TRBV2,TRBJ2-3,many,TRBD2,CASRVTAGGSTDTQYF,TGTGCCAGCAGGGTGACAGCGGGAGGCTCGACAGATACGCAGTATTTT
TRBV5-4,TRBJ2-1,many,TRBD1,CADSVGGQGQNEQFF,TGTGCCGATTCTGTGGGGGGACAGGGTCAAAATGAGCAGTTCTTC
TRBV15,TRBJ1-1,many,-,CATSRAGERGEAFF,TGTGCCACCAGCAGAGCGGGGGAGAGGGGTGAAGCTTTCTTT
TRBV6-6,TRBJ2-7,-,-,CASSYTGTDYEQYF,TGTGCCAGCAGTTACACTGGGACGGACTACGAGCAGTACTTC
TRBV28,TRBJ1-1,many,-,CASSFLPDFRMNTEAFF,TGTGCCAGCAGTTTTCTTCCGGATTTTAGGATGAACACTGAAGCTTTCTTT
TRBV12-3/TRBV12-4,TRBJ1-1,many,-,CASSHIPSEAFF,TGTGCCAGCAGCCATATACCTTCTGAAGCTTTCTTT
TRBV18,TRBJ2-2,-,-,CASSPQENGELFF,TGTGCCAGCTCACCACAGGAGAACGGGGAGCTGTTTTTT